This section outlines one T cell receptor beta chain sequence together with its context. CDR3 length: 17 residues. V was shortened by 6 bases and J by 0 bases, with 19 bases between the two germline ends. Germline CDR1 and CDR2: SGHKS and YYEKEE (reference sequence). The entry originates in a study of control samples from healthy donors and cancer patients. The assay was immunoSEQ multiplex PCR, and TCRdb's table has in-frame clones only and misses some. Among tens of thousands of clones listed, 82% were seen once. This TCR was sampled from a man aged 60-69 years with colorectal cancer. The chain links TRBV5-5 to TRBJ1-3, with a weak D call TRBD1 (6 bases). The sequenced sample consisted of PBMCs. CDR3 sequence reads: CASTGGDTWGSGNTIYF. In nucleotides, the CDR3 is TGTGCCAGCACCGGGGGGGACACCTGGGGCTCTGGAAACACCATATATTTT.